The 9 T cell receptor beta chains below were found in one sample sequenced in a study of metastatic and nonmetastatic thyroid tumors (dated by TCRdb to about 2020). Before undergoing thyroid surgery, none of the patients had been given any kind of treatment. To prepare the library, PCR was applied. Sequencing was carried out with an Illumina HiSeq 4000. The raw public data were reprocessed by TCRdb itself: fastp quality trimming at Q25, MiXCR clonotype calling, in-frame beta chains only. Across this sample there are around 15,000 clones, with around an eighth seen only once. The ten largest clones capture approximately 16% of the sample. Specimen: tumor tissue. Receptors were obtained from a female donor with papillary thyroid cancer or a benign thyroid nodule (not recorded which). Some clones in this sample may be carry-over from other donors' samples.

This clone is judged medium-sized. The chain uses TRBV12-3 or TRBV12-4 and TRBJ2-3, with 12 bases matching TRBD2. V dropped 3 bases and J dropped 5; count of bases not matched to a gene: 0. The CDR3 covers 14 residues. The CDR3 sequence: CASSLGLAGDTQYF. DNA for the CDR3: TGTGCCAGCAGTTTGGGACTAGCGGGAGATACGCAGTATTTT.

This clone was picked up many times. This chain uses TRBV6-2 or TRBV6-3 with TRBJ1-1; D is unresolved. The CDR3 consists of 17 residues. V lost 4 bases and J 4 bases, leaving 22 bases between the germline ends. CDR1 MNHEY and CDR2 SVGEGT come from the germline V gene. The CDR3 region has the DNA TGTGCCAGCAGTTCCCCTAGAAGAGCACCAACGGGCACTGAAGCTTTCTTT. This sequence encodes CASSSPRRAPTGTEAFF.

This clone was detected many times. A much more abundant neighbour one base away suggests this may be a read error. The chain joins TRBV10-2 to TRBJ1-2; D uncertain. CDR3 length equals 13 residues. Germline V gene lookup returns CDR1 WSHSY and CDR2 SAAADI. This chain's CDR3 is CAGSDLGGTGYTF. CDR3 nucleotide sequence: TGCGCCGGCAGTGATCTGGGCGGAACTGGCTACACCTTC.

The table lists this clone with many counts. The chain carries TRBV15 and TRBJ2-1; 11 bases align to TRBD2. Trimming cost V 3 bases and J 12 bases; bases outside gene matches: 10. The CDR3 covers 15 residues. Germline-derived CDR1 and CDR2 are LNHNV and YYDKDF (reference sequence). The CDR3 region has the DNA TGTGCCACCAGCAGCCGACTAGCGGGGTCCGGTCTGCAGTTCTTC. Translated, it gives CATSSRLAGSGLQFF.

This clone rates as medium-sized. The chain combines TRBV5-1 with TRBJ2-7; TRBD1 agrees at 8 bases. J lost 5 bases, V lost 4 bases, and 17 bases had no gene match. Germline V gene sequence: CDR1 SGHRS, CDR2 YFSETQ. This CDR3 has 17 residues. CDR3 bases: TGCGCCAGCAGCCACCCTGCCGGGTGGACAGGGAGGAACGAGCAGTACTTC. It translates to CASSHPAGWTGRNEQYF.

This clone was picked up many times. The V and J genes are TRBV18 and TRBJ1-3; D call uncertain. Germline V lookup: CDR1 KGHSH, CDR2 LQKENI. CDR3 length: 19 residues. The ends were cut back, 1 base at V and 0 bases at J, with 19 bases in the middle. CDR3 sequence reads: CASSPQILGRTPSGNTIYF. CDR3 DNA: TGTGCCAGCTCACCACAGATTTTGGGCAGAACACCCTCTGGAAACACCATATATTTT.

This clone was seen repeatedly, ten times or more. The gene calls are TRBV7-9 and TRBJ1-4, with D perhaps TRBD1 (6 bases). Looked up from germline, CDR1 is SEHNR and CDR2 is FQNEAQ (reference sequence). The CDR3 runs to 16 residues. Trimming shortened V by 5 bases and J by 7 bases, and 20 bases separated the two germline ends. The CDR3 DNA follows: TGTGCCAGCAGCCCGCCCGGGACACGAGAGGGTGAAAAACTGTTTTTT. It is translated as CASSPPGTREGEKLFF.

This clone has at least ten counts. This rearrangement joins TRBV20-1 to TRBJ2-7; D is perhaps TRBD1 (5 bases). V was pared by 1 base and J by 1 base, with 8 bases between. The CDR3 extends over 13 amino acids. In germline, CDR1 is DFQATT, CDR2 SNEGSKA (reference sequence). The CDR3 DNA reads as TGCAGTGCTAGAGGTCAGGGTTCCTACGAGCAGTACTTC. It specifies CSARGQGSYEQYF.

In this sample, this clone is medium-sized. V and J are TRBV15 and TRBJ2-7; the D is unclear. Trimming shortened V by 0 bases and J by 0 bases, and 6 bases separated the two germline ends. The germline V gene encodes CDR1 LNHNV and CDR2 YYDKDF (reference sequence). CDR3 length equals 14 residues. The CDR3 region has the DNA TGTGCCACCAGCAGAGATCCCAGCTCCTACGAGCAGTACTTC. Protein sequence: CATSRDPSSYEQYF.